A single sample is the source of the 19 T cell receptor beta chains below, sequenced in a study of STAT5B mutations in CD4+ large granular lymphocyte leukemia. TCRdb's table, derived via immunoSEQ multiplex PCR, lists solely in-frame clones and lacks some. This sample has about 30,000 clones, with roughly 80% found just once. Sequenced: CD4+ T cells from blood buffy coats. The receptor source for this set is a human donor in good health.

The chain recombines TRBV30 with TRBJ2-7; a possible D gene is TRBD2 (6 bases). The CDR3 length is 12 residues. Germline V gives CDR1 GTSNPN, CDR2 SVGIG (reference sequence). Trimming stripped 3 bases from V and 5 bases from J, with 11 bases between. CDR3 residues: CAWSPWRDEQYF. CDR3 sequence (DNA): TGTGCCTGGAGCCCCTGGAGGGACGAGCAGTACTTC.

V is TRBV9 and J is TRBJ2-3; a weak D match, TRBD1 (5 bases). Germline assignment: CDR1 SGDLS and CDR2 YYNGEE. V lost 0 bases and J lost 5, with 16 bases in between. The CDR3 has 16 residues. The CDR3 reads CASSVESRASGDTQYF. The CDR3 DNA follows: TGTGCCAGCAGCGTAGAAAGCAGGGCCTCTGGAGATACGCAGTATTTT.

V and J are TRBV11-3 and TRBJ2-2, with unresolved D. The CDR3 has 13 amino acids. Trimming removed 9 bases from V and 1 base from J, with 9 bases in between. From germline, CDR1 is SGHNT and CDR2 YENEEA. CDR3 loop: CASGLGNTGELFF. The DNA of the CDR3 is TGTGCCAGTGGGTTGGGGAACACCGGGGAGCTGTTTTTT.

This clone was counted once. The CDR3 loop reads CASSLPGGGEQYF. CDR3 in DNA: TGTGCCAGCAGCTTACCCGGGGGGGGCGAGCAGTACTTC. The rearrangement uses TRBV7-2 and TRBJ2-7; 8 nucleotides align to TRBD2. The length of the CDR3 is 13 residues. Trimming cost V 2 bases and J 6 bases; bases outside gene matches: 3. CDR1 is SGHTA and CDR2 is FQGNSA in the germline V gene.

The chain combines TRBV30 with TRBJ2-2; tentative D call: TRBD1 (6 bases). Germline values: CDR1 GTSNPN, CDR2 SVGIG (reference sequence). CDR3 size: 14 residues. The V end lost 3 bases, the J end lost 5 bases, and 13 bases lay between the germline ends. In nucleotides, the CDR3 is TGTGCCTGGAGCACCACAGGGTCGACCGGGGAGCTGTTTTTT. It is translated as CAWSTTGSTGELFF. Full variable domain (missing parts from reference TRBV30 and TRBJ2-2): SQTIHQWPATLVQPVGSPLSLECTVEGTSNPNLYWYRQAAGRGLQLLFYSVGIGQISSEVPQNLSASRPQDRQFILSSKKLLLSDSGFYLCAWSTTGSTGELFFGEGSRLTVL.

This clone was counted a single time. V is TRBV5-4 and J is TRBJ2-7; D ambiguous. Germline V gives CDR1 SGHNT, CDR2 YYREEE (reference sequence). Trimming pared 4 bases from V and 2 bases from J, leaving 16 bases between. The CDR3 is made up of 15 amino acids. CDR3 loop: CASSPPGQRTYEQYF. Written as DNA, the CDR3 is TGTGCCAGCAGCCCCCCAGGTCAAAGGACCTACGAGCAGTACTTC.

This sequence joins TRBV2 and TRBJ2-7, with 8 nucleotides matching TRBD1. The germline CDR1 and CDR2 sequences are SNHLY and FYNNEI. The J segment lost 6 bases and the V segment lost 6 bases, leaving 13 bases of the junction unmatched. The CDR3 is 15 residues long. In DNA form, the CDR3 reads TGTGCCAGCAGACACCTAACCGGGACAGGCGTCGAGCAGTACTTC. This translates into CASRHLTGTGVEQYF.

The CDR3 here is CASSYRSGSRNTEAFF. The CDR3 bases are TGCGCCAGCAGCTACAGGAGCGGTTCCAGGAACACTGAAGCTTTCTTT. V usage is TRBV4-1 and J usage is TRBJ1-1; D perhaps matches TRBD1 (5 bases). Germline V gene sequence: CDR1 MGHRA, CDR2 YSYEKL. Trimming stripped 5 bases from V and 1 base from J, with 17 bases between. The CDR3 totals 16 residues.

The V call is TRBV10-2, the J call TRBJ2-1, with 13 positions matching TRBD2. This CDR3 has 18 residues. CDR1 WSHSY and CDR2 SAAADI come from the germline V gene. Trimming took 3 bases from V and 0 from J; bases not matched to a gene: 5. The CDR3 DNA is TGCGCCAGCAGTGATAGACTAGCGGGGGGACACTCCTACAATGAGCAGTTCTTC. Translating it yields CASSDRLAGGHSYNEQFF.

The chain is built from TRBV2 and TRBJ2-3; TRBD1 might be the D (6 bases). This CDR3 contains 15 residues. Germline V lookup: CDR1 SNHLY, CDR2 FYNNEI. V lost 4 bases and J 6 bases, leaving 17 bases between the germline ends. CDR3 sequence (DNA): TGTGCCAGCAGTGTTGCAGGGGTAACATATGATACGCAGTATTTT. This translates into CASSVAGVTYDTQYF.

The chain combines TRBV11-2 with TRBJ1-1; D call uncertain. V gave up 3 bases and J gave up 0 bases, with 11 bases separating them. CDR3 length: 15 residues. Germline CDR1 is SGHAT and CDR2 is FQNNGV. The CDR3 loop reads CASSFGLIMNTEAFF. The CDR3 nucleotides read TGTGCCAGCAGCTTTGGCCTTATAATGAACACTGAAGCTTTCTTT.

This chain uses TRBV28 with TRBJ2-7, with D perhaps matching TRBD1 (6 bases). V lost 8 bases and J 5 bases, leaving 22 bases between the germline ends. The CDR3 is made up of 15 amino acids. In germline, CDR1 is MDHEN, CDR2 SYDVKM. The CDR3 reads CASVLASRGGDEQYF. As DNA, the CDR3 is TGTGCCAGCGTGCTGGCGAGCAGGGGCGGCGACGAGCAGTACTTC.

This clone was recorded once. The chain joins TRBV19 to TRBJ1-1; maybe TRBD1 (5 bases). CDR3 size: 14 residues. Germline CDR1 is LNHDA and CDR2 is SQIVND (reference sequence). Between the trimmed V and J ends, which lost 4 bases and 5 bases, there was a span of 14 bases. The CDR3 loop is CASSKRGLGTEAFF. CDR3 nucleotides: TGTGCCAGTAGTAAGAGGGGATTGGGTACTGAAGCTTTCTTT.

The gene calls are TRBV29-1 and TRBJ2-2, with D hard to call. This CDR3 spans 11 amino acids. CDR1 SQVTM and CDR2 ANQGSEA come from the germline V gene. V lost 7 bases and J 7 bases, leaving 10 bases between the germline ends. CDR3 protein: CSGLGRGELFF. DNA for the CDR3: TGCAGCGGACTTGGGCGCGGGGAGCTGTTTTTT.

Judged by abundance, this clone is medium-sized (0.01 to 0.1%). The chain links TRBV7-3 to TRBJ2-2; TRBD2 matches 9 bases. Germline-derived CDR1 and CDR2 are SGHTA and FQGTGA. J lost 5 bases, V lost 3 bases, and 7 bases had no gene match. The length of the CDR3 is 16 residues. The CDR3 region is CASSLGTSPLTGELFF. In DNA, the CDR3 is TGTGCCAGCAGCTTGGGGACTAGCCCTTTGACCGGGGAGCTGTTTTTT.

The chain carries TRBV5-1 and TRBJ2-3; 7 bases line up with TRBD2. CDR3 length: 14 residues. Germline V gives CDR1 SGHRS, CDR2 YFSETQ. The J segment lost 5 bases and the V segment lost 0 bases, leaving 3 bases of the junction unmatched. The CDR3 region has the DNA TGCGCCAGCAGCTTGGTAGCGGGCGGAGATACGCAGTATTTT. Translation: CASSLVAGGDTQYF.

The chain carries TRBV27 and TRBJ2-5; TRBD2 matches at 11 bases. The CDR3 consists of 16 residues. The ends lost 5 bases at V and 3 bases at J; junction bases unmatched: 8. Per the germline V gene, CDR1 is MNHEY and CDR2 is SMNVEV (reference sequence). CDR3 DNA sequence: TGTGCCAGCAGTCGAAGACTAGCGGGGACAAAAGAGACCCAGTACTTC. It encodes CASSRRLAGTKETQYF.

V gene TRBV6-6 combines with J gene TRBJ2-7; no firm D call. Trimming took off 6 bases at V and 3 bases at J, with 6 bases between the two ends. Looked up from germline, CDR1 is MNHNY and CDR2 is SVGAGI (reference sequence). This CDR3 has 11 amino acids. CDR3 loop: CASSRDYEQYF. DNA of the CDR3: TGTGCCAGCAGCCGAGACTACGAGCAGTACTTC.

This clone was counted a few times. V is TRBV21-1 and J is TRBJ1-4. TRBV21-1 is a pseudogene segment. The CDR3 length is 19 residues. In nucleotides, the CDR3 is TGTGCCAGCAGCAAAGCTAGGTTCCGAACCGCTACAACTAATGAAAAACTGTTTTTT. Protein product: CASSKARFRTATTNEKLFF.